Listed below are T cell receptor beta chains from one sample, sequenced in a study of human versus mouse CDR3 diversity and MHC coevolution. Assay used: immunoSEQ multiplex PCR; TCRdb lists only in-frame clones, some missing. The data contain tens of thousands of clones, 90% to 95% of them singletons. Sequenced input: naive CD4+ T cells from blood. The receptors stem from a person aged 30 to 70 in good health. The CDR3 runs from the conserved cysteine through the conserved F or W. The D gene is left open where the match is weak. For some rows the clone size is stated as once, few or many, or as a class when expanded; others skip it.

cdr3_aa: CASSLIAGLGSPLHF; cdr3_nt: TGTGCCAGCAGCTTAATAGCAGGGTTGGGATCACCCCTCCACTTT; d_call: -; v_call: TRBV7-2; clone_size: -; j_call: TRBJ1-6
cdr3_aa: CASSPGQGYYNEQFF; cdr3_nt: TGTGCCAGTAGTCCGGGACAGGGTTACTACAATGAGCAGTTCTTC; d_call: TRBD1; v_call: TRBV19; clone_size: once; j_call: TRBJ2-1
cdr3_aa: CASSTSGALSYEQYF; cdr3_nt: TGTGCCAGTAGTACCAGCGGGGCCCTCTCCTACGAGCAGTACTTC; d_call: TRBD2; v_call: TRBV19; clone_size: -; j_call: TRBJ2-7
cdr3_aa: CAISPDRSYGYTF; cdr3_nt: TGTGCCATCAGTCCTGACAGGAGCTATGGCTACACCTTC; d_call: -; v_call: TRBV10-3; clone_size: few; j_call: TRBJ1-2
cdr3_aa: CASSPRGQAYEQYF; cdr3_nt: TGTGCCAGCAGCCCCAGAGGACAGGCCTACGAGCAGTACTTC; d_call: TRBD1; v_call: TRBV9; clone_size: -; j_call: TRBJ2-7
cdr3_aa: CASSLGGGSGYEQYF; cdr3_nt: TGTGCCAGCAGTTTAGGTGGGGGTAGCGGCTACGAGCAGTACTTC; d_call: -; v_call: TRBV11-3; clone_size: -; j_call: TRBJ2-7
cdr3_aa: CASSRGGDTEAFF; cdr3_nt: TGTGCCAGCTCACGTGGGGGGGACACTGAAGCTTTCTTT; d_call: -; v_call: TRBV18; clone_size: -; j_call: TRBJ1-1
cdr3_aa: CASSSGQNYGYTF; cdr3_nt: TGTGCCAGCAGCTCGGGACAGAACTATGGCTACACCTTC; d_call: TRBD1; v_call: TRBV28; clone_size: -; j_call: TRBJ1-2
cdr3_aa: CASRTPSSYNEQFF; cdr3_nt: TGTGCCAGCAGGACACCGAGCTCCTACAATGAGCAGTTCTTC; d_call: -; v_call: TRBV6-1; clone_size: -; j_call: TRBJ2-1
cdr3_aa: CASSGETDLNTEAFF; cdr3_nt: TGTGCCAGCAGCGGCGAGACGGACTTGAACACTGAAGCTTTCTTT; d_call: -; v_call: TRBV9; clone_size: -; j_call: TRBJ1-1
cdr3_aa: CATSRDLGTGLNTGYTF; cdr3_nt: TGTGCCACCAGCAGGGACCTTGGGACAGGCTTGAATACTGGCTACACCTTC; d_call: TRBD1; v_call: TRBV15; clone_size: -; j_call: TRBJ1-2
cdr3_aa: CASSLGLAETQYF; cdr3_nt: TGTGCCAGCAGCCTGGGACTAGCTGAGACCCAGTACTTC; d_call: TRBD2; v_call: TRBV9; clone_size: -; j_call: TRBJ2-5
cdr3_aa: CASTPSGIQETQYF; cdr3_nt: TGTGCCAGTACCCCATCCGGGATTCAAGAGACCCAGTACTTC; d_call: -; v_call: TRBV19; clone_size: -; j_call: TRBJ2-5
cdr3_aa: CASSDGGRREKLFF; cdr3_nt: TGTGCCAGCAGTGACGGGGGTAGGCGCGAAAAACTGTTTTTT; d_call: -; v_call: TRBV25-1; clone_size: -; j_call: TRBJ1-4
cdr3_aa: CASSLVADSGNTIYF; cdr3_nt: TGTGCCAGCAGCTTGGTCGCAGACTCTGGAAACACCATATATTTT; d_call: -; v_call: TRBV5-5; clone_size: -; j_call: TRBJ1-3
cdr3_aa: CASSGTGGARATGELFF; cdr3_nt: TGTGCCAGCAGCGGCACAGGGGGCGCTAGGGCCACCGGGGAGCTGTTTTTT; d_call: TRBD1; v_call: TRBV5-4; clone_size: -; j_call: TRBJ2-2
cdr3_aa: CASSGLAGQFF; cdr3_nt: TGTGCCAGCAGCGGACTAGCGGGACAGTTCTTC; d_call: TRBD2; v_call: TRBV2; clone_size: -; j_call: TRBJ2-1
cdr3_aa: CASSLTLAGGSEQYF; cdr3_nt: TGTGCCAGCAGCTTAACCCTAGCGGGAGGGTCCGAGCAGTACTTC; d_call: TRBD2; v_call: TRBV7-8; clone_size: -; j_call: TRBJ2-7
cdr3_aa: CASSYSGGNQPQHF; cdr3_nt: TGTGCCAGCAGTTACTCGGGGGGGAATCAGCCCCAGCATTTT; d_call: -; v_call: TRBV6-6; clone_size: few; j_call: TRBJ1-5
cdr3_aa: CASSLDRSYGYTF; cdr3_nt: TGTGCCAGCAGCTTAGACAGGAGCTATGGCTACACCTTC; d_call: -; v_call: TRBV7-2; clone_size: -; j_call: TRBJ1-2
cdr3_aa: CASGLVQAGGYTF; cdr3_nt: TGTGCTAGTGGTTTGGTTCAAGCGGGTGGCTACACCTTC; d_call: -; v_call: TRBV12-5; clone_size: -; j_call: TRBJ1-2
cdr3_aa: CASSLGGGMNTEAFF; cdr3_nt: TGCGCCAGCAGCTTGGGCGGGGGGATGAACACTGAAGCTTTCTTT; d_call: -; v_call: TRBV5-1; clone_size: -; j_call: TRBJ1-1
cdr3_aa: CASSLEGRSQETQYF; cdr3_nt: TGTGCCAGCAGCTTAGAGGGGCGGAGCCAAGAGACCCAGTACTTC; d_call: -; v_call: TRBV7-2; clone_size: -; j_call: TRBJ2-5
cdr3_aa: CASSSPTSGSYEQYF; cdr3_nt: TGCGCCAGCAGCTCCCCTACTAGCGGGAGCTACGAGCAGTACTTC; d_call: TRBD2; v_call: TRBV4-3; clone_size: -; j_call: TRBJ2-7
cdr3_aa: CASSSGTNAYEQYF; cdr3_nt: TGTGCCAGCAGCTCCGGGACTAACGCCTACGAGCAGTACTTC; d_call: TRBD2; v_call: TRBV11-1; clone_size: once; j_call: TRBJ2-7
cdr3_aa: CASSAGVYEQYF; cdr3_nt: TGCGCCAGCAGCGCCGGAGTCTACGAGCAGTACTTC; d_call: -; v_call: TRBV5-1; clone_size: -; j_call: TRBJ2-7
cdr3_aa: CASSPGDDWVQYF; cdr3_nt: TGTGCCAGCAGCCCGGGGGACGATTGGGTGCAGTACTTC; d_call: -; v_call: TRBV11-1; clone_size: -; j_call: TRBJ2-7
cdr3_aa: CASSLGTRGLYEQYF; cdr3_nt: TGTGCCAGCAGTTTGGGGACAAGGGGCCTCTACGAGCAGTACTTC; d_call: -; v_call: TRBV6-5; clone_size: -; j_call: TRBJ2-7
cdr3_aa: CASSFLNTWSPLHF; cdr3_nt: TGTGCCAGTAGCTTCCTAAATACCTGGTCACCCCTCCACTTT; d_call: -; v_call: TRBV19; clone_size: -; j_call: TRBJ1-6
cdr3_aa: CASSTRTGIMNTEAFF; cdr3_nt: TGTGCCAGTAGTACCCGGACAGGGATTATGAACACTGAAGCTTTCTTT; d_call: TRBD1; v_call: TRBV19; clone_size: -; j_call: TRBJ1-1
cdr3_aa: CASSLGTGKETQYF; cdr3_nt: TGTGCCAGCAGCCTCGGGACAGGGAAAGAGACCCAGTACTTC; d_call: TRBD1; v_call: TRBV7-2; clone_size: -; j_call: TRBJ2-5
cdr3_aa: CSVEDPIPARETQYF; cdr3_nt: TGCAGCGTTGAAGATCCGATCCCCGCACGGGAGACCCAGTACTTC; d_call: -; v_call: TRBV29-1; clone_size: -; j_call: TRBJ2-5
cdr3_aa: CASSLESRQRKKLFF; cdr3_nt: TGTGCCAGCAGCTTGGAGTCGAGACAGAGGAAAAAACTGTTTTTT; d_call: -; v_call: TRBV5-4; clone_size: few; j_call: TRBJ1-4
cdr3_aa: CASSVARGDYGYTF; cdr3_nt: TGTGCCAGCAGCGTAGCTCGGGGTGACTATGGCTACACCTTC; d_call: -; v_call: TRBV9; clone_size: -; j_call: TRBJ1-2
cdr3_aa: CSVGQGQWPQHF; cdr3_nt: TGCAGCGTTGGACAGGGCCAATGGCCCCAGCATTTT; d_call: TRBD1; v_call: TRBV29-1; clone_size: -; j_call: TRBJ1-5
cdr3_aa: CASSSAGGGYEQYF; cdr3_nt: TGTGCCAGCAGCTCCGCGGGGGGGGGCTACGAGCAGTACTTC; d_call: TRBD2; v_call: TRBV14; clone_size: -; j_call: TRBJ2-7
cdr3_aa: CAIRPDRGSTSPLHF; cdr3_nt: TGTGCCATCAGACCTGACAGGGGCTCGACTTCACCCCTCCACTTT; d_call: TRBD1; v_call: TRBV10-3; clone_size: -; j_call: TRBJ1-6
cdr3_aa: CASSYSIPTVDQPQHF; cdr3_nt: TGTGCCAGCAGTTACTCTATCCCAACTGTGGATCAGCCCCAGCATTTT; d_call: -; v_call: TRBV6-6; clone_size: -; j_call: TRBJ1-5
cdr3_aa: CASSVGLAGNRAYNEQFF; cdr3_nt: TGTGCCAGCAGCGTGGGCCTAGCAGGAAACCGCGCCTACAATGAGCAGTTCTTC; d_call: -; v_call: TRBV9; clone_size: -; j_call: TRBJ2-1
cdr3_aa: CAWSGDLGSPLHF; cdr3_nt: TGTGCCTGGAGTGGTGACTTGGGTTCACCCCTCCACTTT; d_call: -; v_call: TRBV30; clone_size: -; j_call: TRBJ1-6
cdr3_aa: CASSPIPTGGTGELFF; cdr3_nt: TGTGCCAGCAGCCCGATCCCGACAGGGGGGACCGGGGAGCTGTTTTTT; d_call: TRBD1; v_call: TRBV7-7; clone_size: -; j_call: TRBJ2-2
cdr3_aa: CASSSRRTNTGELFF; cdr3_nt: TGTGCCAGTTCCTCCCGACGGACTAACACCGGGGAGCTGTTTTTT; d_call: -; v_call: TRBV19; clone_size: -; j_call: TRBJ2-2
cdr3_aa: CASTMTDSNQPQHF; cdr3_nt: TGTGCCAGCACCATGACAGACTCCAATCAGCCCCAGCATTTT; d_call: -; v_call: TRBV7-8; clone_size: -; j_call: TRBJ1-5
cdr3_aa: CASSPPNRQETQYF; cdr3_nt: TGTGCCAGCTCACCACCTAACAGGCAAGAGACCCAGTACTTC; d_call: -; v_call: TRBV18; clone_size: -; j_call: TRBJ2-5
cdr3_aa: CASSSTGVNQPQHF; cdr3_nt: TGTGCCAGCAGTTCGACAGGAGTCAATCAGCCCCAGCATTTT; d_call: -; v_call: TRBV28; clone_size: -; j_call: TRBJ1-5
cdr3_aa: CASSLYGYTF; cdr3_nt: TGTGCCAGCAGCCTCTATGGCTACACCTTC; d_call: -; v_call: TRBV7-9; clone_size: -; j_call: TRBJ1-2
cdr3_aa: CASSRTGEETQYF; cdr3_nt: TGTGCCAGCTCCCGGACAGGGGAAGAGACCCAGTACTTC; d_call: TRBD1; v_call: TRBV5-8; clone_size: -; j_call: TRBJ2-5
cdr3_aa: CASSLELAGTYNEQFF; cdr3_nt: TGTGCCAGCAGCTTAGAACTAGCGGGCACCTACAATGAGCAGTTCTTC; d_call: TRBD2; v_call: TRBV4-2; clone_size: -; j_call: TRBJ2-1
cdr3_aa: CASSEDSALGEQFF; cdr3_nt: TGCGCCAGCAGTGAGGACAGCGCTTTGGGGGAGCAGTTCTTC; d_call: -; v_call: TRBV10-2; clone_size: -; j_call: TRBJ2-1
cdr3_aa: CASSLDRPYEQYF; cdr3_nt: TGTGCCAGCAGCTTGGACAGACCATACGAGCAGTACTTC; d_call: -; v_call: TRBV5-5; clone_size: -; j_call: TRBJ2-7
cdr3_aa: CASSYRWSSYNEQFF; cdr3_nt: TGTGCCAGTAGTTACAGGTGGAGCTCCTACAATGAGCAGTTCTTC; d_call: -; v_call: TRBV19; clone_size: -; j_call: TRBJ2-1
cdr3_aa: CASSFPTQGSNGYTF; cdr3_nt: TGTGCCAGCAGTTTCCCAACGCAGGGGTCGAATGGCTACACCTTC; d_call: -; v_call: TRBV6-6; clone_size: -; j_call: TRBJ1-2
cdr3_aa: CASSLSNPGGSNQPQHF; cdr3_nt: TGTGCCAGCAGTTTATCGAACCCCGGGGGTAGCAATCAGCCCCAGCATTTT; d_call: -; v_call: TRBV27; clone_size: -; j_call: TRBJ1-5
cdr3_aa: CASSLRATPYNEQFF; cdr3_nt: TGTGCCAGCAGCTTGAGAGCGACGCCCTACAATGAGCAGTTCTTC; d_call: -; v_call: TRBV13; clone_size: once; j_call: TRBJ2-1
cdr3_aa: CASSFYPPRNREQYF; cdr3_nt: TGTGCCAGCAGTTTCTACCCCCCTCGTAACCGCGAGCAGTACTTC; d_call: -; v_call: TRBV28; clone_size: -; j_call: TRBJ2-7